These 17 T cell receptor beta chains share one sample of origin, sequenced in a study of cytomegalovirus exposure and HLA in healthy donors. The primer mix had 60 Vbeta and 13 Jbeta primers. Some clones are missing from TCRdb's copy, which holds only in-frame ones; the method was immunoSEQ multiplex PCR. The repertoire holds tens of thousands of clones, with about 90% as singletons. The source material was PBMCs. The receptors originated from a man aged 30 to 45 in good health and CMV-seropositive.

V is TRBV7-8 and J is TRBJ2-7, with TRBD2 matching 9 bases. Germline CDR1 and CDR2: SGHVS and FQNEAQ. The CDR3 contains 14 residues. Trimming took 1 base from V and 5 from J; bases not matched to a gene: 3. CDR3 nucleotide sequence: TGTGCCAGCAGCTTAGGCGGGAGGGCCAACGAGCAGTACTTC. Translated: CASSLGGRANEQYF.

This sequence joins TRBV7-9 and TRBJ1-4, with TRBD1 matching over 9 bases. Trimming at V came to 4 bases and at J to 5 bases, leaving 5 bases not matched to a gene. Germline values: CDR1 SEHNR, CDR2 FQNEAQ (reference sequence). The CDR3 length is 15 residues. The CDR3: CASSSTGGRNEKLFF. The CDR3 DNA is TGTGCCAGCAGCTCCACAGGGGGCCGCAATGAAAAACTGTTTTTT.

This clone was detected only once. V and J are TRBV21-1 and TRBJ2-5; no check of the table's D call, TRBD2, against the DNA was made. TRBV21-1 constitutes a pseudogene. This CDR3 spans 19 amino acids. CDR3 nucleotides: TGTGCCAGCCCAACCCTGACTGCGGACTACTCCCTTACAAAAGAGACCCAGTACTTC. Residues: CASPTLTADYSLTKETQYF.

The genes are TRBV4-1 and TRBJ1-2; D gene ambiguous. This CDR3 region has 17 residues. Trimming pared 3 bases from V and 4 bases from J, leaving 21 bases between. CDR1 is MGHRA and CDR2 is YSYEKL in the germline V gene. CDR3 amino acids: CASSQPGGPRVSYGYTF. CDR3 DNA sequence: TGCGCCAGCAGCCAGCCCGGAGGGCCGAGGGTCTCCTATGGCTACACCTTC.

This rearrangement joins TRBV9 to TRBJ2-7; D is possibly TRBD1 (6 bases). The CDR3 loop spans 15 amino acids. Germline V lookup: CDR1 SGDLS, CDR2 YYNGEE. The V gene lost 4 bases and the J gene lost 4 bases, with 18 bases spanning the gap. The CDR3 sequence: CASSPTLQGVYEQYF. CDR3 coding DNA: TGTGCCAGCAGCCCTACACTACAGGGAGTTTACGAGCAGTACTTC.

This chain connects TRBV30 to TRBJ1-5; 10 bases are a match to TRBD1. Germline V CDR1 and CDR2: GTSNPN, SVGIG (reference sequence). V was pared by 2 bases and J by 6 bases, with 4 bases of the junction left unmatched. The CDR3 has 14 amino acids. The CDR3 protein is CAWSKGQGFQPQHF. The CDR3 DNA reads TGTGCCTGGAGTAAGGGACAGGGGTTTCAGCCCCAGCATTTT.

The chain links TRBV5-1 to TRBJ2-7; TRBD1 matches at 9 bases. V dropped 0 bases and J dropped 6; count of bases not matched to a gene: 7. The germline V gene encodes CDR1 SGHRS and CDR2 YFSETQ. The CDR3 extends over 15 amino acids. The CDR3 DNA follows: TGCGCCAGCAGCTTGGAGCCGGGACAGGGAGGCGAGCAGTACTTC. Its protein is CASSLEPGQGGEQYF. Based on the CDR3 plus reference TRBV5-1 and TRBJ2-7, the full variable domain is KAGVTQTPRYLIKTRGQQVTLSCSPISGHRSVSWYQQTPGQGLQFLFEYFSETQRNKGNFPGRFSGRQFSNSRSEMNVSTLELGDSALYLCASSLEPGQGGEQYFGPGTRLTVT.

V gene TRBV19 combines with J gene TRBJ2-6, with D maybe TRBD2 (6 bases). Deletions cut 6 bases from V and 2 bases from J, with 17 bases between. The CDR3 is 17 amino acids. Germline lookup yields CDR1 LNHDA and CDR2 SQIVND (reference sequence). The CDR3 sequence is CASSLHGGKPGANVLTF. In DNA form, the CDR3 reads TGTGCCAGTAGCTTACACGGAGGGAAACCTGGGGCCAACGTCCTGACTTTC.

This clone was recorded a few times. Other DNA sequences from this sample encode an identical CDR3 as well. The genes are TRBV9 and TRBJ1-1; maybe TRBD1 (5 bases). Germline CDR1 SGDLS, CDR2 YYNGEE. CDR3 length: 13 residues. V gave up 3 bases and J gave up 0 bases, with 6 bases separating them. The CDR3 sequence: CASSATVNTEAFF. CDR3 bases: TGTGCCAGCAGCGCGACAGTGAACACTGAAGCTTTCTTT.

The V and J genes are TRBV7-8 and TRBJ2-5; 11 bases are a match to TRBD1. This CDR3 has 16 residues. CDR1 SGHVS and CDR2 FQNEAQ come from the germline V gene. Unmatched junction bases numbered 8, after V lost 3 bases and J lost 5 bases. The CDR3 is CASSFRAGQGGETQYF. The DNA for the CDR3 is TGTGCCAGCAGCTTCAGAGCGGGACAGGGGGGGGAGACCCAGTACTTC.

The chain links TRBV28 to TRBJ2-1, with TRBD2 matching 8 bases. Germline V CDR1 and CDR2: MDHEN, SYDVKM. J gave up 4 bases and V 0 bases, and 5 bases lay outside the gene matches. The CDR3 is made up of 16 amino acids. CDR3 region: CASSLWRLAGYNEQFF. In DNA, the CDR3 is TGTGCCAGCAGTTTATGGAGGCTAGCGGGTTACAATGAGCAGTTCTTC.

The gene calls are TRBV10-3 and TRBJ1-2; 7 bases agree with TRBD1. This CDR3 region has 11 residues. Germline CDR1 ENHRY, CDR2 SYGVKD. J lost 7 bases, V lost 8 bases, and 4 bases had no gene match. The CDR3 region has the DNA TGTGCCATCCGGACAGGAGGTGGCTACACCTTC. Translated, it gives CAIRTGGGYTF.

The genes are TRBV6-4 and TRBJ2-3; 10 bases agree with TRBD2. J lost 5 bases, V lost 4 bases, and 6 bases had no gene match. The germline V gene has CDR1 MRHNA and CDR2 SNTAGT. The CDR3 totals 15 residues. The CDR3 sequence: CASSVLAGEVDTQYF. CDR3 bases: TGTGCCAGCAGTGTTCTAGCGGGAGAGGTAGATACGCAGTATTTT.

In this sample, this clone turned up a few times. CDR3 in amino acids: CASSEAEADTGELFF. The CDR3 region has the DNA TGTGCCAGCAGTGAAGCGGAGGCGGACACCGGGGAGCTGTTTTTT. This chain uses TRBV6-1 with TRBJ2-2, with D perhaps TRBD2 (5 bases). Between the trimmed V and J ends, which lost 0 bases and 3 bases, there was a span of 8 bases. The CDR3 runs 15 residues. The V gene's germline CDR1 is MNHNS and CDR2 SASEGT.

This clone has only a few counts. This sequence joins TRBV7-2 and TRBJ2-3; 8 bases map to TRBD1. The germline V gene encodes CDR1 SGHTA and CDR2 FQGNSA. The CDR3 runs 15 residues. V was pared by 1 base and J by 2 bases, with 2 bases of the junction left unmatched. The CDR3: CASSLGTGHTDTQYF. CDR3 nucleotides: TGTGCCAGCAGCTTAGGGACAGGGCACACAGATACGCAGTATTTT.

The rearrangement links TRBV9 to TRBJ2-7; D gene uncertain. V was trimmed by 0 bases and J by 3 bases, leaving 7 bases between them. Germline V gene data show CDR1 as SGDLS and CDR2 as YYNGEE. CDR3 length equals 13 residues. The CDR3 reads CASSVGRNYEQYF. The CDR3 DNA reads TGTGCCAGCAGCGTAGGGCGGAACTACGAGCAGTACTTC.

The chain joins TRBV29-1 to TRBJ1-1, with TRBD1 matching 10 bases. Per the germline V gene, CDR1 is SQVTM and CDR2 is ANQGSEA. The CDR3 runs 13 residues. J lost 3 bases, V lost 6 bases, and 4 bases had no gene match. The CDR3 DNA is TGCAGCGTCCGGGACAGGGGTCACACTGAAGCTTTCTTT. Translating it yields CSVRDRGHTEAFF.